Below, 24 T cell receptor beta chains from the same sample are listed, as sequenced in a study of blood T cell repertoires in COVID-19. Sequencing was performed with immunoSEQ multiplex PCR; in TCRdb, only in-frame clones are kept and a portion is missing. The data contain approximately 230,000 clones, around 83% of them singletons. The specimen sequenced was peripheral blood. All receptors derive from a man older than 75 with acute or convalescent COVID-19.

The genes are TRBV28 and TRBJ1-3; D is unresolved. The CDR3 loop spans 13 amino acids. CDR1 and CDR2 from the germline V gene are MDHEN and SYDVKM. The V end lost 6 bases, the J end lost 4 bases, and 10 bases lay between the germline ends. CDR3 residues: CASSLAGGNTIYF. The CDR3 region has the DNA TGTGCCAGCAGCCTTGCGGGAGGAAACACCATATATTTT.

The chain links TRBV5-4 to TRBJ2-7; D not certain. The CDR3 totals 13 residues. The V and J ends lost 5 bases and 3 bases respectively, with 12 bases between them. The germline CDR1 and CDR2 sequences are SGHNT and YYREEE (reference sequence). CDR3 in amino acids: CASSYDWNYEQYF. The CDR3 bases are TGTGCCAGCAGTTATGACTGGAACTACGAGCAGTACTTC.

The chain links TRBV5-1 to TRBJ1-6; 7 bases agree with TRBD1. Trimming cost V 4 bases and J 8 bases; bases outside gene matches: 6. The length of the CDR3 is 14 residues. The germline CDR1 and CDR2 sequences are SGHRS and YFSETQ. CDR3 sequence reads: CASSPQGNYSPLHF. The CDR3 DNA follows: TGCGCCAGCAGCCCACAGGGGAATTATTCACCCCTCCACTTT. The variable domain in full, completed from reference TRBV5-1 and TRBJ1-6, reads KAGVTQTPRYLIKTRGQQVTLSCSPISGHRSVSWYQQTPGQGLQFLFEYFSETQRNKGNFPGRFSGRQFSNSRSEMNVSTLELGDSALYLCASSPQGNYSPLHFGNGTRLTVT.

V and J are TRBV9 and TRBJ2-7; 8 bases map to TRBD1. The junction had 5 bases not matched to a gene; V was cut back by 0 bases and J by 3 bases. The V gene's germline CDR1 is SGDLS and CDR2 YYNGEE. This CDR3 region has 15 residues. CDR3 DNA: TGTGCCAGCAGCGTAGGGACAGGGCCTATCTACGAGCAGTACTTC. Encoded protein: CASSVGTGPIYEQYF.

This clone was detected only once. The V and J genes are TRBV18 and TRBJ1-5; the D gene is possibly TRBD1 (5 bases). Per germline, CDR1 KGHSH and CDR2 LQKENI. The CDR3 has 13 residues. With 5 bases removed from V and 4 bases from J, the gap between germline ends came to 9 bases. CDR3 protein: CASSAGRNQPQHF. The CDR3 DNA sequence: TGTGCCAGCTCAGCGGGACGGAATCAGCCCCAGCATTTT.

J is TRBJ2-3 and V is TRBV12-3 or TRBV12-4; no definite D call. The CDR3 is 12 amino acids. V shed 3 bases and J shed 9 bases, with 10 bases lying between them. CDR3 amino acids: CASSLHEETQYF. As DNA, the CDR3 is TGTGCCAGCAGTTTGCACGAAGAGACGCAGTATTTT.

J is TRBJ2-7 and V is TRBV4-1, with 10 bases that match TRBD2. This CDR3 has 16 residues. With V trimmed by 1 base and J by 3 bases, 6 bases remained unmatched. Germline V gives CDR1 MGHRA, CDR2 YSYEKL. The DNA for the CDR3 is TGCGCCAGCAGCCAAGCGACGCTAGCGGGGGTCTACGAGCAGTACTTC. Translated, it gives CASSQATLAGVYEQYF.

The chain recombines TRBV28 with TRBJ1-5; TRBD1 matches at 8 bases. With 4 bases clipped from V and 6 bases from J, the junction kept 5 bases outside the gene matches. Germline CDR1 is MDHEN and CDR2 is SYDVKM. The CDR3 loop spans 14 amino acids. CDR3 amino acids: CASSSGQGIQPQHF. The CDR3 DNA reads as TGTGCCAGCAGTTCAGGACAGGGAATTCAGCCCCAGCATTTT.

The chain uses TRBV3-1 (or the pseudogene TRBV3-2) and TRBJ1-2; 8 bases agree with TRBD1. J lost 6 bases, V lost 0 bases, and 3 bases had no gene match. The CDR3 consists of 14 residues. Germline V gene sequence: CDR1 LGHDT, CDR2 YNNKEL (reference sequence). CDR3 sequence reads: CASSQETGGDGYTF. For the CDR3, the DNA is TGTGCCAGCAGCCAAGAAACAGGGGGGGATGGCTACACCTTC.

The CDR3 spells CASSWVKGVVTDTQYF. The CDR3, as DNA: TGTGCCAGCAGTTGGGTGAAGGGGGTGGTTACAGATACGCAGTATTTT. The rearrangement uses TRBV6-5 and TRBJ2-3, with D possibly matching TRBD1 (6 bases). The V end was cut by 4 bases, the J end by 3 bases, with 17 bases between. The CDR3 consists of 16 residues. Germline-derived CDR1 and CDR2 are MNHEY and SVGAGI.

The chain employs TRBV5-5 and TRBJ2-1; D gene unclear. This CDR3 region has 13 residues. Germline V gene sequence: CDR1 SGHKS, CDR2 YYEKEE (reference sequence). Trimming took 3 bases from V and 2 from J, leaving 6 bases between them. The CDR3 DNA reads TGTGCCAGCAGCTCAACTACCTACAATGAGCAGTTCTTC. It translates to CASSSTTYNEQFF. The full variable domain, completed using reference TRBV5-5 and TRBJ2-1, is DAGVTQSPTHLIKTRGQQVTLRCSPISGHKSVSWYQQVLGQGPQFIFQYYEKEERGRGNFPDRFSARQFPNYSSELNVNALLLGDSALYLCASSSTTYNEQFFGPGTRLTVL.

J is TRBJ1-3 and V is TRBV9; D not resolved. Germline CDR1 reads SGDLS; CDR2 reads YYNGEE. V was cut by 2 bases and J by 0 bases, with 12 bases left in between. The CDR3 has 16 residues. The CDR3 nucleotides read TGTGCCAGCAGCGTCGGAGGCAGAAGCTCTGGAAACACCATATATTTT. It yields the protein CASSVGGRSSGNTIYF.

Worth noting for this clone: The identical CDR3 is also encoded by other nucleotide sequences in the sample. The genes are TRBV30 and TRBJ2-7; TRBD1 is a possible D gene (5 bases). The CDR3 length is 12 residues. V was clipped by 0 bases and J by 3 bases, with 6 bases between them. Germline CDR1 and CDR2: GTSNPN and SVGIG (reference sequence). Here the CDR3 DNA reads TGTGCCTGGAGTGTTCAGGGCTACGAGCAGTACTTC. Translation gives CAWSVQGYEQYF.

The chain recombines TRBV9 with TRBJ2-3; 10 nucleotides match TRBD2. The CDR3 contains 16 residues. The trim removed 4 bases at V and 0 bases at J, leaving 5 bases unmatched. CDR1 and CDR2 (germline): SGDLS, YYNGEE. The CDR3, as DNA: TGTGCCAGCAGCTACGGACTAGCGGAAAGCACAGATACGCAGTATTTT. It translates to CASSYGLAESTDTQYF. Drawing the rest from reference TRBV9 and TRBJ2-3, the complete variable domain is DSGVTQTPKHLITATGQRVTLRCSPRSGDLSVYWYQQSLDQGLQFLIQYYNGEERAKGNILERFSAQQFPDLHSELNLSSLELGDSALYFCASSYGLAESTDTQYFGPGTRLTVL.

This chain links TRBV3-1 (or the pseudogene TRBV3-2) with TRBJ2-7; D perhaps matches TRBD1 (6 bases). The CDR3 sequence is 16 residues long. V was trimmed by 0 bases and J by 5 bases, leaving 17 bases between them. The germline V gene encodes CDR1 LGHDT and CDR2 YNNKEL (reference sequence). CDR3 sequence reads: CASSQERRTVTDEQYF. The CDR3 bases are TGTGCCAGCAGCCAAGAGCGGAGGACAGTCACCGACGAGCAGTACTTC.

This chain connects TRBV11-2 to TRBJ2-7; possibly TRBD2 for D (6 bases). Germline V gene sequence: CDR1 SGHAT, CDR2 FQNNGV. V lost 1 base to trimming and J lost 4 bases, with 23 bases between them. CDR3 length equals 18 residues. CDR3 residues: CASSLVPGLIPFSYEQYF. The CDR3 nucleotides read TGTGCCAGCAGCTTAGTCCCGGGACTCATACCTTTTTCTTACGAGCAGTACTTC.

Remarks on this clone: Without the conserved terminal phenylalanine or tryptophan, this CDR3 likely stems from a read error. The DNA is left out, because the CDR3 cannot be placed on it with certainty; the CDR3 is given as TCRdb lists it. The chain has TRBV30 and TRBJ2-7; the D segment call TRBD2 is taken from the table without a DNA check. The germline V gene encodes CDR1 GTSNPN and CDR2 SVGIG (reference sequence). The CDR3 is 8 residues long, ends included. The CDR3 loop reads CACPSRYL.

J is TRBJ2-3 and V is TRBV7-9, with 7 bases identical to TRBD2. In germline, CDR1 is SEHNR, CDR2 FQNEAQ (reference sequence). Germline trimming cut 5 bases from V and 2 bases from J; bases unmatched to any gene: 13. The CDR3 loop spans 17 amino acids. The CDR3 coding sequence is TGTGCCAGCAGCCACCGTCTGGGGGGGGACGACACAGATACGCAGTATTTT. Translated, it gives CASSHRLGGDDTDTQYF.

The V gene is TRBV2, the J gene TRBJ1-4; TRBD1 matches 7 bases. This CDR3 region has 14 residues. Germline values: CDR1 SNHLY, CDR2 FYNNEI. With 7 bases clipped from V and 4 bases from J, the junction kept 6 bases outside the gene matches. The CDR3 DNA is TGTGCCAGCACGCGGGACAGATTTAATGAAAAACTGTTTTTT. Its protein product is CASTRDRFNEKLFF. The variable domain in full, completed from reference TRBV2 and TRBJ1-4, reads EPEVTQTPSHQVTQMGQEVILRCVPISNHLYFYWYRQILGQKVEFLVSFYNNEISEKSEIFDDQFSVERPDGSNFTLKIRSTKLEDSAMYFCASTRDRFNEKLFFGSGTQLSVL.

CDR3 in DNA: TGTGCCTGGAGTGCAGGGGACAGGGAAAGCACTGAAGCTTTCTTT. Protein product: CAWSAGDRESTEAFF. The rearrangement links TRBV30 to TRBJ1-1; TRBD1 aligns across 9 bases. Germline V gene lookup returns CDR1 GTSNPN and CDR2 SVGIG (reference sequence). With 1 base clipped from V and 4 bases from J, the junction kept 7 bases outside the gene matches. The CDR3 covers 15 residues.

This chain connects TRBV27 to TRBJ2-1; D might be TRBD1 (5 bases). The germline V gene has CDR1 MNHEY and CDR2 SMNVEV (reference sequence). V gave up 2 bases and J gave up 6 bases, with 14 bases separating them. This CDR3 spans 15 amino acids. CDR3 sequence (DNA): TGTGCCAGCAGTTTAACCTGGGGCATTGTCAATGAGCAGTTCTTC. Translating gives CASSLTWGIVNEQFF.

The chain carries TRBV5-1 and TRBJ2-6; D may be TRBD1 (6 bases). Per the germline V gene, CDR1 is SGHRS and CDR2 is YFSETQ. Trimming pared 2 bases from V and 0 bases from J, leaving 9 bases between. CDR3 length: 16 residues. DNA of the CDR3: TGCGCCAGCAGCTTCAAAGGGGGCTCTGGGGCCAACGTCCTGACTTTC. It encodes CASSFKGGSGANVLTF.

Only one count was recorded for this clone. The chain joins TRBV28 to TRBJ2-2, with D possibly TRBD2 on 7 matching bases. Looked up from germline, CDR1 is MDHEN and CDR2 is SYDVKM. Trimming cost V 6 bases and J 2 bases, with 19 bases left between them. The CDR3 is made up of 17 amino acids. CDR3 residues: CASRDVRGGLNTGELFF. CDR3 DNA sequence: TGTGCCAGCAGGGACGTGAGGGGGGGCCTAAACACCGGGGAGCTGTTTTTT.

This rearrangement joins TRBV10-3 to TRBJ1-2, with D perhaps TRBD1 (5 bases). Germline V gives CDR1 ENHRY, CDR2 SYGVKD. This CDR3 comprises 14 residues. V was pared by 2 bases and J by 3 bases, with 10 bases between. In DNA, the CDR3 is TGTGCCATCAGTGAGCGGGGGGTGGACTATGGCTACACCTTC. Residues: CAISERGVDYGYTF.